A selection of T cell receptor beta chains follows, all from one sample in a study of untreated major depressive disorder. The repertoire was sequenced with immunoSEQ multiplex PCR; TCRdb's copy has only in-frame clones and lacks some. The table has about 20,000 clones, around 87% seen once. Sequencing was performed on CD4+ T cells from PBMCs. The receptors here all came from a woman in her 30s in good health. CDR3s include the opening cysteine and the closing phenylalanine or tryptophan. Fields, in order: CDR3 length, clone size, V gene, J gene, D gene, CDR3 protein, CDR3 DNA. D genes are given only for firm matches. The size of a clone is reported for some rows only, either as once, few or many, or as a class for expanded clones.

cdr3_length: 15; clone_size: .; v_call: TRBV6-5; j_call: TRBJ2-7; d_call: .; cdr3_aa: CASSSFRGALYEQYF; cdr3_nt: TGTGCCAGCAGTTCCTTCAGGGGAGCGCTCTACGAGCAGTACTTC
cdr3_length: 13; clone_size: .; v_call: TRBV6-6; j_call: TRBJ2-1; d_call: .; cdr3_aa: CASSPRGYNEQFF; cdr3_nt: TGTGCCAGCAGCCCCAGGGGCTACAATGAGCAGTTCTTC
cdr3_length: 14; clone_size: .; v_call: TRBV9; j_call: TRBJ2-2; d_call: .; cdr3_aa: CASRGRTNTGELFF; cdr3_nt: TGTGCCAGCAGGGGACGGACGAACACCGGGGAGCTGTTTTTT
cdr3_length: 11; clone_size: .; v_call: TRBV29-1; j_call: TRBJ2-7; d_call: .; cdr3_aa: CSANIPYEQYF; cdr3_nt: TGCAGCGCTAATATTCCCTACGAGCAGTACTTC
cdr3_length: 17; clone_size: .; v_call: TRBV18; j_call: TRBJ2-7; d_call: .; cdr3_aa: CASSPTGGRTEAYEQYF; cdr3_nt: TGTGCCAGCTCACCAACTGGGGGCAGGACAGAGGCCTACGAGCAGTACTTC
cdr3_length: 16; clone_size: .; v_call: TRBV5-1; j_call: TRBJ2-1; d_call: .; cdr3_aa: CASSSEGRDDYNEQFF; cdr3_nt: TGCGCCAGCAGCTCGGAGGGCAGGGATGACTACAATGAGCAGTTCTTC
cdr3_length: 16; clone_size: .; v_call: TRBV5-6; j_call: TRBJ2-1; d_call: .; cdr3_aa: CASSLGFWDNYNEQFF; cdr3_nt: TGTGCCAGCAGCTTGGGCTTTTGGGACAACTACAATGAGCAGTTCTTC
cdr3_length: 12; clone_size: .; v_call: TRBV6-5; j_call: TRBJ2-7; d_call: .; cdr3_aa: CASSPGSSEQYF; cdr3_nt: TGTGCCAGCAGTCCCGGAAGCTCCGAGCAGTACTTC
cdr3_length: 13; clone_size: .; v_call: TRBV11-2; j_call: TRBJ2-1; d_call: .; cdr3_aa: CASSHQTINEQFF; cdr3_nt: TGTGCCAGCAGCCACCAAACAATCAATGAGCAGTTCTTC
cdr3_length: 14; clone_size: .; v_call: TRBV5-6; j_call: TRBJ1-4; d_call: .; cdr3_aa: CASSLGTNNEKLFF; cdr3_nt: TGTGCCAGCAGCTTAGGGACCAATAATGAAAAACTGTTTTTT
cdr3_length: 14; clone_size: .; v_call: TRBV5-1; j_call: TRBJ1-2; d_call: .; cdr3_aa: CASSLNSGNYGYTF; cdr3_nt: TGCGCCAGCAGCTTGAATTCTGGGAACTATGGCTACACCTTC
cdr3_length: 15; clone_size: .; v_call: TRBV9; j_call: TRBJ2-3; d_call: .; cdr3_aa: CASSPGTLKADTQYF; cdr3_nt: TGTGCCAGCAGCCCCGGGACCCTCAAGGCAGATACGCAGTATTTT
cdr3_length: 15; clone_size: .; v_call: TRBV5-1; j_call: TRBJ1-2; d_call: .; cdr3_aa: CASSLGGIGNYGYTF; cdr3_nt: TGCGCCAGCAGCTTGGGGGGGATAGGAAACTATGGCTACACCTTC
cdr3_length: 16; clone_size: .; v_call: TRBV12-5; j_call: TRBJ2-1; d_call: TRBD2; cdr3_aa: CASGLGLAGSYNEQFF; cdr3_nt: TGTGCTAGTGGTTTGGGTCTAGCGGGTTCCTACAATGAGCAGTTCTTC
cdr3_length: 13; clone_size: .; v_call: TRBV6-1; j_call: TRBJ2-1; d_call: .; cdr3_aa: CASTSNRVNEQFF; cdr3_nt: TGTGCCAGCACCAGTAACAGGGTCAATGAGCAGTTCTTC
cdr3_length: 15; clone_size: .; v_call: TRBV27; j_call: TRBJ1-6; d_call: .; cdr3_aa: CASSLTGPVLGALHF; cdr3_nt: TGTGCCAGCAGTTTAACAGGACCGGTTTTGGGGGCCCTCCACTTT
cdr3_length: 15; clone_size: few; v_call: TRBV21-1; j_call: TRBJ1-5; d_call: .; cdr3_aa: CASSKFRAFNQPQHF; cdr3_nt: TGTGCCAGCAGCAAGTTCAGGGCATTCAATCAGCCCCAGCATTTT
cdr3_length: 12; clone_size: .; v_call: TRBV5-1; j_call: TRBJ2-2; d_call: .; cdr3_aa: CASSINTGELFF; cdr3_nt: TGCGCCAGCAGCATTAACACCGGGGAGCTGTTTTTT
cdr3_length: 15; clone_size: .; v_call: TRBV6-1; j_call: TRBJ1-5; d_call: .; cdr3_aa: CASRYSRRSNQPQHF; cdr3_nt: TGTGCCAGCAGATATAGCAGACGGAGCAATCAGCCCCAGCATTTT
cdr3_length: 14; clone_size: .; v_call: TRBV5-4; j_call: TRBJ2-7; d_call: .; cdr3_aa: CASSLESGTYEQYF; cdr3_nt: TGTGCCAGCAGCTTGGAGTCAGGTACCTACGAGCAGTACTTC
cdr3_length: 14; clone_size: once; v_call: TRBV19; j_call: TRBJ1-5; d_call: .; cdr3_aa: CASSTRQGQQPQHF; cdr3_nt: TGTGCCAGTAGTACCCGGCAGGGTCAACAGCCCCAGCATTTT
cdr3_length: 12; clone_size: .; v_call: TRBV29-1; j_call: TRBJ2-3; d_call: .; cdr3_aa: CSVTDGSDTQYF; cdr3_nt: TGCAGCGTGACAGATGGGTCGGATACGCAGTATTTT
cdr3_length: 13; clone_size: .; v_call: TRBV2; j_call: TRBJ2-3; d_call: .; cdr3_aa: CASSEGGTDTQYF; cdr3_nt: TGTGCCAGCAGTGAAGGGGGGACAGATACGCAGTATTTT
cdr3_length: 14; clone_size: once; v_call: TRBV7-9; j_call: TRBJ1-2; d_call: .; cdr3_aa: CASSLARLSYGYTF; cdr3_nt: TGTGCCAGCAGCTTAGCTAGGCTGTCCTATGGCTACACCTTC